This TCR beta chain was profiled in a study of regulatory T cells in long-lasting Graves disease (dated by TCRdb to the early 2020s). In the study overall: Newly diagnosed Graves' disease patients had taken antithyroid drugs for less than 3 months. Persistent Graves' disease patients were compared with newly diagnosed Graves' disease patients by peripheral blood TCR sequencing and RNA sequencing. The study was conducted in China and was registered as a clinical trial. A total of around 35 samples underwent TCR sequencing: about 13 from persistent and 20 from newly diagnosed Graves' disease patients.

This clonotype has ten or more counts. Its antigen is unknown. The sample holds no much larger clone one base away, and base qualities are not on file. The time point label corresponds to: newly diagnosed GD, antithyroid drugs for less than 3 months. For both TCR sequencing and RNA sequencing, RNA was extracted from PBMCs in TRIzol. The diagnosis of Graves' disease was made according to American Thyroid Association guidelines. Recruitment of patients was carried out at an endocrinology department in Xi'an, China. From each patient, 7.5 to 10 milliliters of peripheral blood was collected into an EDTA anticoagulant tube. Ficoll Paque Plus density gradient separation was used to isolate PBMCs, and no further T cell sorting was performed. An Agilent 2100 Bioanalyzer and agarose gel were used to assess RNA quality, and a NanoDrop 2000 was used to measure RNA concentration. Overall results and qualifications from the work: The small sample size was acknowledged by the authors as a limitation that may reduce accuracy. Preferential use of TRBV28, TRBJ1-2 and TRBJ2-5 was observed in persistent disease, whereas TRBV20-1 and TRBJ2-1 were favored in newly diagnosed disease. Compared with newly diagnosed patients, patients with persistent Graves' disease had lower TCR Shannon entropy and fewer highly expanded clones, which suggests clonal expansion. Sequencing and analysis were limited to the TCR beta chain. Persistent patients shared more public clonotypes among themselves (over 2,500) than newly diagnosed patients did (roughly 920). The study examined only peripheral blood because the primary lesion, thyroid tissue, could not be accessed.

The library was produced with multiplex PCR. Sequencing took place on an Illumina HiSeq 4000. TCR beta libraries were built with iRepertoire HTBI primers and Arm-PCR amplification of CDR3 regions. Before sequencing, the PCR products went through gel purification. As for how the authors treated the data: Gene usage analysis of CDR3 amino acid clonotypes used the approximately 62 TRBV and some 13 TRBJ segments found across samples. COPE and FqMerger were used to merge filtered high-quality paired reads into contigs. BLAST was used to align contigs to IMGT TRBV, TRBD and TRBJ reference genes, with CDR3 defined following IMGT. Any clonotype with a frequency above 0.1% was classified as a highly expanded clone. Repertoire diversity was measured by Shannon entropy, and V-J evenness by the Gini coefficient. A clonotype was considered public if more than one individual shared it. TCRdb trimmed the raw reads at Q25, called clones with MiXCR and kept productive beta chains. When rows share a CDR3 protein, they turn into one entry using the most common DNA and genes. The V and J calls and clone size are TCRdb's, not the authors'. In this sample the table shows about 540,000 distinct CDR3 sequences, about 13% of which occur a single time. The top ten constitute about 9.1% of the sample.

V gives up 2 bases and J gives up 5 bases, and the segment between their germline ends measures 6 bases. Including cysteine and phenylalanine, the CDR3 has 12 amino acids. The read is trimmed to its CDR3 DNA, 36 bases read in frame from base 1. These same data were also listed under a study on T cells in Graves' hyperthyroidism and ophthalmopathy. Taken from the second paper: A patient counted as having stable Graves' hyperthyroidism if no progression to ophthalmopathy occurred over 18 months of follow-up. Hyperthyroidism patients were newly diagnosed, had a disease duration of under 2 months, and were aged 18 to 65 years. The study excluded patients with uncontrolled infections, other autoimmune diseases, pregnancy or lactation. Diagnoses were based on clinical symptoms, serum thyroxine and TRAb, thyroid ultrasound and orbital computed tomography. For the first round of RT-PCR on the TCR CDR3, the HTBI primer set was used together with the Qiagen OneStep RT-PCR kit. Most expanded thyroid clonotypes (frequency above 0.001) were also found in blood, which suggests that blood repertoires may mirror thyroid immune responses. Ophthalmopathy was separated from stable hyperthyroidism by a 13 V-J signature model, with approximately 90% sensitivity and around 81% specificity obtained in cross-validation and 80%/75% obtained in testing. In validation, the model predicted progression to ophthalmopathy with approximately 71% sensitivity and roughly 72% specificity, a median of around six months before onset. A discovery cohort of roughly 96 patients, 43 with Graves' ophthalmopathy and 57 with stable Graves' hyperthyroidism, was used to find distinguishing TCR V-J signatures. Prospective prediction of ophthalmopathy was tested in an independent validation cohort of 18 hyperthyroidism patients and some 17 patients who later progressed to ophthalmopathy. The 100 discovery patients were randomly divided into training and test sets at a 7:3 ratio. In about 6 Graves' hyperthyroidism patients, the study also compared T-cell repertoires from thyroid tissue with T-cell repertoires from blood. Once sampling was done, hyperthyroidism patients were given methimazole at a starting dose of 30 mg daily, whereas ophthalmopathy patients were given high-dose intravenous methylprednisolone. A second multiplex PCR round built the libraries, followed by size selection and purification. Sequencing of the libraries was done on an Illumina HiSeq2000 using paired-end 100 bp reads. SOAPnuke was used to process the raw data, with reads discarded if the reads contained adapters or uncalled bases, had a mean Phred below 15, or lacked an exact constant-primer or identifier match. COPE v1.2.5 was used to merge high-quality paired reads, and clonotypes were defined as unique nucleotide sequences. Clonotypes were aligned to IMGT TRBV, TRBD and TRBJ reference segments using MiTCR v1.1. Analysis was restricted to V-J combinations with a frequency above 0.0001, which covered roughly 99% of repertoires. The TCS score was defined as the ratio of F50 (clonal expansion) to E x V (chaos), calculated using BLOSUM62-based TCRdist between CDR3 peptides within each V-J. Welch's t-statistics and random forest reduced around 510 V-J features to 10 to 15, which were used in a naive Bayes classifier (R e1071). No statistical method was used to fix the sample size in advance, and group allocation was not hidden from the investigators. The paper reports TCR Vbeta CDR3 sequencing of roughly 140 peripheral blood samples: some 41 ophthalmopathy, under 85 hyperthyroidism and around 17 progressor patients.

The sequence is built from TRBV12-3 or TRBV12-4 and TRBJ2-5; the D gene is unclear. This material consisted of peripheral blood mononuclear cells (PBMCs), taken at new diagnosis, from a patient treated with antithyroid drugs. This clonotype was obtained from a man between 25 and 39 years old with Graves disease. Donor details come from another sample of the same person, matched by shared clones. The DNA reads TGTGCCAGCAGTTTAAGCCCGGAGACCCAGTACTTC. Its amino acids are CASSLSPETQYF.